A single sample is the source of the 27 T cell receptor gamma chains below, sequenced in a study of Vδ1+ human thymocytes. Their recognized antigens are unknown. Findings and limits, study-wide: In the thymus, TRG and TRD repertoires looked highly polyclonal with Gaussian CDR3 lengths.

The template was reverse-transcribed extracted RNA. Pooled V-gene forward primers with one constant-region reverse primer generated the CDR3 amplicons by multiplex PCR. TCRdb reapplied CATT to the multiplex PCR reads. The sample lists about 36,000 gamma-chain clones; around 20% were seen once. Sequencing was done on a sample of Vdelta1+ gamma-delta thymocytes from the thymus. The subset was: FACS-sorted CD3+ TCRalphabeta- TCRVdelta1+ TCRVdelta2- thymocytes. These receptor sequences come from a girl in the first two years of life who had congenital heart surgery.

This clone is medium-sized by share. Other DNA sequences within the sample encode an identical CDR3. The V and J genes are TRGV3 and TRGJ1 or TRGJ2. From germline, CDR1 is VTNTFY and CDR2 YDVSTARD (reference sequence). The CDR3 runs 11 residues. With V trimmed by 0 bases and J by 12 bases, 5 bases remained unmatched. The CDR3 DNA sequence: TGTGCCACCTGGGACAGGCTGGGGAAACTCTTT. Translating it yields CATWDRLGKLF.

A remark on this clone: A junction end diverges from the germline sequence, so it may reflect a read error. This rearrangement joins TRGV2 to TRGJ1 or TRGJ2. There are 18 residues in the CDR3. The germline CDR1 and CDR2 sequences are EGSNGY and YDSYNSKV. The CDR3 nucleotides read TGTACCACCTGGGACGGGCCATTTAGACGGCACAGTCATTATAAGAAACTCTTT. This gives the protein CTTWDGPFRRHSHYKKLF.

A remark on this clone: Other DNA sequences of this sample code for an identical CDR3. The rearrangement joins TRGV2 to TRGJ1 or TRGJ2. CDR3 length: 15 amino acids. Trimming at V came to 0 bases and at J to 0 bases, leaving 5 bases not matched to a gene. CDR1 is EGSNGY, CDR2 YDSYNSKV, per germline. In DNA form, the CDR3 reads TGTGCCACCTGGGACGGGCCTTCGAATTATTATAAGAAACTCTTT. It yields the protein CATWDGPSNYYKKLF.

This clone turned up a few times. V and J are TRGV3 and TRGJ1 or TRGJ2. The CDR3 has 12 amino acids. Trimming cost V 3 bases and J 4 bases; bases outside gene matches: 3. Per germline, CDR1 VTNTFY and CDR2 YDVSTARD (reference sequence). The CDR3 loop reads CATWDVYYKKLF. The CDR3 DNA reads as TGTGCCACCTGGGACGTCTATTATAAGAAACTCTTT.

This chain connects TRGV8 to TRGJ1 or TRGJ2. The V gene's germline CDR1 is VENAVY and CDR2 YDSYNSRV. After removal of 5 bases from V and 5 bases from J, the junction contained 9 bases not matched to a gene. This CDR3 spans 13 amino acids. The CDR3 protein is CATWAPSNYKKLF. In nucleotides, the CDR3 is TGTGCCACCTGGGCCCCCTCTAATTATAAGAAACTCTTT.

The J gene is TRGJP2, the V gene TRGV2. CDR1 and CDR2 (germline): EGSNGY, YDSYNSKV. Losses at the gene ends were 3 bases for V and 1 base for J; bases not matched to a gene: 8. The CDR3 loop spans 16 amino acids. The DNA of the CDR3 is TGTGCCACCTGGGACAAGAGGCCTAGTAGTGATTGGATCAAGACGTTT. Protein: CATWDKRPSSDWIKTF.

The rearrangement links TRGV8 to TRGJ1 or TRGJ2. This CDR3 has 11 amino acids. Germline V gene sequence: CDR1 VENAVY, CDR2 YDSYNSRV. The junction had 5 bases not matched to a gene; V was cut back by 2 bases and J by 10 bases. The CDR3 region has the DNA TGTGCCACCTGGGATAATGGAAAGAAACTCTTT. Translated: CATWDNGKKLF.

This clone came up once. Germline and junction disagree at one end, which may indicate a read error. The same CDR3 also results from other DNA sequences found in this sample. The chain links TRGV8 to TRGJP2. This CDR3 contains 15 residues. Germline loops: CDR1 VENAVY, CDR2 YDSYNSRV. The CDR3 is CATWDIQGSDWIKTF. CDR3 nucleotides: TGTGCCACTTGGGATATACAGGGCAGTGATTGGATCAAGACGTTT.

This clone was detected a few times. This sequence joins TRGV4 and TRGJ1 or TRGJ2. Unmatched junction bases numbered 6, after V lost 2 bases and J lost 5 bases. Germline-derived CDR1 and CDR2 are EGSTGY and YDSYTSSV. CDR3 length: 13 amino acids. In nucleotides, the CDR3 is TGTGCCACCTGGGATGAGTTGCATTATAAGAAACTCTTT. Translation: CATWDELHYKKLF.

This sequence joins TRGV2 and TRGJ1 or TRGJ2. CDR1 is EGSNGY and CDR2 is YDSYNSKV in the germline V gene. After removal of 4 bases from V and 0 bases from J, the junction contained 6 bases not matched to a gene. The CDR3 runs 14 residues. The CDR3 spells CATWDVLNYYKKLF. CDR3 in DNA: TGTGCCACCTGGGATGTATTGAATTATTATAAGAAACTCTTT.

The chain carries TRGV3 and TRGJ1 or TRGJ2. In germline, CDR1 is VTNTFY, CDR2 YDVSTARD (reference sequence). The ends lost 3 bases at V and 10 bases at J; junction bases unmatched: 12. This CDR3 spans 13 amino acids. In DNA form, the CDR3 reads TGTGCCACCTGGGACTGGTATCGTGGGAAGAAACTCTTT. Protein: CATWDWYRGKKLF.

In this sample, this clone turned up a few times. This chain connects TRGV4 to TRGJ1 or TRGJ2. From germline, CDR1 is EGSTGY and CDR2 YDSYTSSV. The CDR3 consists of 14 residues. The V gene end was trimmed by 3 bases and the J gene end by 5 bases; junction bases not matched to a gene: 10. CDR3 loop: CATWDSKRDYKKLF. In DNA, the CDR3 is TGTGCCACCTGGGATTCCAAAAGGGATTATAAGAAACTCTTT.

In regard to this clone: The sample carries other DNA sequences with the same CDR3. The gene calls are TRGV4 and TRGJ1 or TRGJ2. CDR3 length equals 14 residues. CDR1 EGSTGY and CDR2 YDSYTSSV come from the germline V gene. V lost 2 bases, J lost 4 bases, and 8 bases stayed unmatched. The CDR3 spells CATWDERGYYKKLF. Written as DNA, the CDR3 is TGTGCCACCTGGGATGAGAGAGGGTATTATAAGAAACTCTTT.

This clone was observed a few times. The chain joins TRGV3 to TRGJ1 or TRGJ2. Germline CDR1 is VTNTFY and CDR2 is YDVSTARD (reference sequence). With V trimmed by 0 bases and J by 5 bases, 16 bases remained unmatched. The CDR3 is 17 residues long. CDR3 loop: CATWDRPQPLCNYKKLF. CDR3 nucleotides: TGTGCCACCTGGGACAGGCCGCAACCCTTATGTAATTATAAGAAACTCTTT.

This clone turned up a few times. TCRdb's protein does not match the DNA translation at residue 4; the protein provided is translated from the DNA. The genes are TRGV8 and TRGJ1 or TRGJ2. With V trimmed by 7 bases and J by 11 bases, 11 bases remained unmatched. The germline CDR1 and CDR2 sequences are VENAVY and YDSYNSRV. CDR3 length: 11 residues. The CDR3 bases are TGTGCCACCTGTGACGGGCTGCAGAAACTCTTT. As protein: CATCDGLQKLF.

This clone rates as medium-sized (0.01 to 0.1%). Different DNA sequences within this sample yield the same CDR3. This chain connects TRGV2 to TRGJ1 or TRGJ2. The germline CDR1 and CDR2 sequences are EGSNGY and YDSYNSKV. The CDR3 sequence is 14 residues long. V was clipped by 0 bases and J by 0 bases; unmatched bases: 2. CDR3 sequence (DNA): TGTGCCACCTGGGACGGGCTGAATTATTATAAGAAACTCTTT. It translates to CATWDGLNYYKKLF.

In this sample, this clone turned up a few times. The chain employs TRGV8 and TRGJ1 or TRGJ2. Germline values: CDR1 VENAVY, CDR2 YDSYNSRV. CDR3 length: 14 residues. V lost 4 bases and J lost 6; bases outside the gene matches: 12. The CDR3 DNA sequence: TGTGCCACCTGGGACCTTCCTACCCCTTATAAGAAACTCTTT. Amino acid sequence: CATWDLPTPYKKLF.

The rearrangement uses TRGV4 and TRGJ1 or TRGJ2. The germline V gene encodes CDR1 EGSTGY and CDR2 YDSYTSSV. The V gene end was trimmed by 5 bases and the J gene end by 3 bases; junction bases not matched to a gene: 10. The CDR3 covers 14 residues. CDR3 sequence (DNA): TGTGCCACCTGGGGCTCCCCCTCTTATTATAAGAAACTCTTT. Translated, it gives CATWGSPSYYKKLF.

V is TRGV4 and J is TRGJ1 or TRGJ2. CDR1 and CDR2 (germline): EGSTGY, YDSYTSSV. The V segment lost 5 bases and the J segment 9 bases; nucleotides outside the gene matches: 7. The CDR3 has 11 residues. This CDR3 reads CATWVLGKKLF. The CDR3 nucleotides are TGTGCCACCTGGGTGCTCGGTAAGAAACTCTTT.

This sequence joins TRGV2 and TRGJP1. Germline CDR1 reads EGSNGY; CDR2 reads YDSYNSKV. This CDR3 comprises 19 residues. V trimming: 1 base; J trimming: 0 bases; junction bases outside the gene matches: 14. CDR3 DNA sequence: TGTGCCACCTGGGACGGCCCAAGGGCTCACTATACCACTGGTTGGTTCAAGATATTT. It specifies CATWDGPRAHYTTGWFKIF.

The chain carries TRGV9 and TRGJ1 or TRGJ2. The ends lost 3 bases at V and 9 bases at J; junction bases unmatched: 5. CDR1 and CDR2 from the germline V gene are GITISATS and ISYDGTV (reference sequence). CDR3 length equals 11 residues. The CDR3 coding sequence is TGTGCCTTGTGGGAGCTCGGTAAGAAACTCTTT. It codes for CALWELGKKLF.

The chain is built from TRGV2 and TRGJ1 or TRGJ2. This CDR3 has 12 residues. V shed 0 bases and J 11 bases; nucleotides not matched to a gene: 7. Germline values: CDR1 EGSNGY, CDR2 YDSYNSKV. The CDR3 DNA reads as TGTGCCACCTGGGACGGGGCTTTGGAGAAACTCTTT. Its translation is CATWDGALEKLF.

The chain links TRGV3 to TRGJ1 or TRGJ2. Looked up from germline, CDR1 is VTNTFY and CDR2 is YDVSTARD (reference sequence). Unmatched junction bases numbered 15, after V lost 5 bases and J lost 8 bases. The CDR3 sequence is 14 residues long. DNA of the CDR3: TGTGCCACCTGGGCCTGGCGTCCATTAAATAAGAAACTCTTT. Translation: CATWAWRPLNKKLF.

This rearrangement joins TRGV9 to TRGJ1 or TRGJ2. The CDR3 length is 11 residues. Germline V gene lookup returns CDR1 GITISATS and CDR2 ISYDGTV (reference sequence). The ends lost 7 bases at V and 7 bases at J; junction bases unmatched: 7. The CDR3 DNA sequence: TGTGCCTTGTGTAAAGGCTATAAGAAACTCTTT. The encoded protein is CALCKGYKKLF.

This clone has just a few counts. The chain carries TRGV9 and TRGJ1 or TRGJ2. Trimming removed 7 bases from V and 11 bases from J; junction bases left unmatched: 5. From germline, CDR1 is GITISATS and CDR2 ISYDGTV (reference sequence). The CDR3 loop spans 9 amino acids. CDR3 in DNA: TGTGCCTTGTGCTACGAGAAACTCTTT. Translating gives CALCYEKLF.

The sample holds one count of this clone. The V and J genes are TRGV4 and TRGJ1 or TRGJ2. The trim removed 0 bases at V and 2 bases at J, leaving 7 bases unmatched. CDR1 and CDR2 from the germline V gene are EGSTGY and YDSYTSSV. The CDR3 consists of 15 residues. The CDR3 nucleotides are TGTGCCACCTGGGATGGGCTATGGGATTATTATAAGAAACTCTTT. It yields the protein CATWDGLWDYYKKLF.

In its sample, this clone was seen a few times. The gene calls are TRGV4 and TRGJ1 or TRGJ2. The junction had 7 bases not matched to a gene; V was cut back by 2 bases and J by 6 bases. CDR3 size: 13 residues. Germline CDR1 is EGSTGY and CDR2 is YDSYTSSV. This chain's CDR3 is CATWDASTYKKLF. In nucleotides, the CDR3 is TGTGCCACCTGGGATGCATCTACTTATAAGAAACTCTTT.